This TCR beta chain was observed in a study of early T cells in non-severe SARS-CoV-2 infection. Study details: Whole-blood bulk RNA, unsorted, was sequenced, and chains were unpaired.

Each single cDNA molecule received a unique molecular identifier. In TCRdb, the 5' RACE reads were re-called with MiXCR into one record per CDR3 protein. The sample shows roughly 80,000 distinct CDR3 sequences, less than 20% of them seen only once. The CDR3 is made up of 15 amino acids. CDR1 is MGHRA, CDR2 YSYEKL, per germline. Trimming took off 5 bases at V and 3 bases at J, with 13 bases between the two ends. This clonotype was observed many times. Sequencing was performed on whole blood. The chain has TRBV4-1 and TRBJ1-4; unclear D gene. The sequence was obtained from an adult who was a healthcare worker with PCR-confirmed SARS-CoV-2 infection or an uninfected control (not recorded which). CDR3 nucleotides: TGCGCCAGCAGCTTCGGCGGTGGGGCTAATGAAAAACTGTTTTTT. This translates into CASSFGGGANEKLFF.